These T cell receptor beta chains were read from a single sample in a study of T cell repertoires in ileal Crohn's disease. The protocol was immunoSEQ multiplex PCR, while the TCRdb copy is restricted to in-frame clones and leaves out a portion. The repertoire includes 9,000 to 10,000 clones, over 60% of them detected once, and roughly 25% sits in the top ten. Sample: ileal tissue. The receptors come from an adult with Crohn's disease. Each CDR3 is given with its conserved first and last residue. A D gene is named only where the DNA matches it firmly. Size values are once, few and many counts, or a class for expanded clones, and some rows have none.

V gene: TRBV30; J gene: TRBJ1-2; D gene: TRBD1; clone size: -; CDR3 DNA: TGTGCCTGGAGTGGGACAGGGTTAGGCTACACCTTC; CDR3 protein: CAWSGTGLGYTF
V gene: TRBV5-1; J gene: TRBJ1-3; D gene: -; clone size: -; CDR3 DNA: TGCGCCAGCAGCTTGGGGAGTTATGACTCTGGAAACACCATATATTTT; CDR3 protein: CASSLGSYDSGNTIYF
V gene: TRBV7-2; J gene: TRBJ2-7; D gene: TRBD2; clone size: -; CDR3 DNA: TGTGCCAGCCTCCGACAAAGGGGAGGGACCTACGAGCAGTACTTC; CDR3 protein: CASLRQRGGTYEQYF
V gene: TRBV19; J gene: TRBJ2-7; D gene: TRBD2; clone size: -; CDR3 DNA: TGTGCCAGTAGTCTTGACGGACTAGCGGGCTCCACCTACGAGCAGTACTTC; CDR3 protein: CASSLDGLAGSTYEQYF
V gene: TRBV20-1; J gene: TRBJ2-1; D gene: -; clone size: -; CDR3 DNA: TGCAGTGCTAGACCTTACAATGAGCAGTTCTTC; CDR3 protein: CSARPYNEQFF
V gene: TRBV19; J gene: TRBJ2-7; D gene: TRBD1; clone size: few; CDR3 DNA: TGTGCCAGTAGATACAGGGACAGGGGCACTGAAAGGAGCTACGAGCAGTACTTC; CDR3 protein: CASRYRDRGTERSYEQYF
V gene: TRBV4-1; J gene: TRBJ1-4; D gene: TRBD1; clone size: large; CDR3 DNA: TGCGCCAGCAGCCAAGTGTCGGGACAGCTTAATGAAAAACTGTTTTTT; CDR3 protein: CASSQVSGQLNEKLFF
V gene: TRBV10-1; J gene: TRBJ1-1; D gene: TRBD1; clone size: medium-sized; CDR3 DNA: TGCGCCAGCAGTGGTGGGACAGGAGGGGGGATCGCTGAAGCTTTCTTT; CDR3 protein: CASSGGTGGGIAEAFF
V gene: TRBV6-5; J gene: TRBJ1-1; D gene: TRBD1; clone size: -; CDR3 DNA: TGTGCCAGCAGTTACGGGGGACAGGGGAACACTGAAGCTTTCTTT; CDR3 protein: CASSYGGQGNTEAFF
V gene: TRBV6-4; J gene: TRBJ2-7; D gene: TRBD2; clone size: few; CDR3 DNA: TGTGCCAGGAGACTAGCGGGCCGCTACGAGCAGTACTTC; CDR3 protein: CARRLAGRYEQYF
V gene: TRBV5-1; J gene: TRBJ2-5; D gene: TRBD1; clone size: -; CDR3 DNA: TGCGCCAGCAGTCCGGACAGGGGACAAGAGACCCAGTACTTC; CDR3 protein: CASSPDRGQETQYF
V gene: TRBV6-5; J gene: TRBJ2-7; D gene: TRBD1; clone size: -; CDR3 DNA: TGTGCCAGCAGACGGACAGGTGGCGAGCAGTACTTC; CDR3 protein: CASRRTGGEQYF
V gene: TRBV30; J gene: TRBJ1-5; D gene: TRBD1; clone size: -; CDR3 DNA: TGTGCCTGGAGCAAACCCACAGGGGGCAATCAGCCCCAGCATTTT; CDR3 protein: CAWSKPTGGNQPQHF
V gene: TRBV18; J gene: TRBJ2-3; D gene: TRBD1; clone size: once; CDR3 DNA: TGTGCCAGCTCACGGACAGGGGCTTCTAGCACAGATACGCAGTATTTT; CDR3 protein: CASSRTGASSTDTQYF
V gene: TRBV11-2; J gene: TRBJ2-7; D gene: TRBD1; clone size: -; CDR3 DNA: TGTGCCAGCAGCTTAGGGACAGGGGGCCGCGAGCAGTACTTC; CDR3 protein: CASSLGTGGREQYF
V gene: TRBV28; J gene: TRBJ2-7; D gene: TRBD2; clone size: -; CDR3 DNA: TGTGCCAGCAGTCCTCCTAGCGGGAGCTACGAGCAGTACTTC; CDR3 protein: CASSPPSGSYEQYF
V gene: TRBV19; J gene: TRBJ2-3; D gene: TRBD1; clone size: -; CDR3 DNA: TGTGCCAGTAGAGTGGGACAGAGGAACACAGATACGCAGTATTTT; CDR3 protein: CASRVGQRNTDTQYF
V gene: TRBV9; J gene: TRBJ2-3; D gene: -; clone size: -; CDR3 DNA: TGTGCCAGCAGCGGGGAGGGGGGTGGAACAGATACGCAGTATTTT; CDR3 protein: CASSGEGGGTDTQYF
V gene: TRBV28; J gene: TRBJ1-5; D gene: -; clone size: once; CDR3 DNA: TGTGCCAGCAGTACCGACGGGACACCTAATCAGCCCCAGCATTTT; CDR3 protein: CASSTDGTPNQPQHF
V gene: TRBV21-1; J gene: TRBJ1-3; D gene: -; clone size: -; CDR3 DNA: TGTGCCAGCAGCAACCACTATTCCCTTATCCCTTACTCTGGAAACACCATATATTTT; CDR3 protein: CASSNHYSLIPYSGNTIYF
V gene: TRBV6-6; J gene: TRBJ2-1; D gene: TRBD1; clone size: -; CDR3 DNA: TGTGCCAGCAGTTCCCGACAGGGCTCCTACAATGAGCAGTTCTTC; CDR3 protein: CASSSRQGSYNEQFF
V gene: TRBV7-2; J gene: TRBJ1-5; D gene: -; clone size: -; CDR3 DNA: TGTGCCAGCAGTTATGTAGGGGGAGATCAGCCCCAGCATTTT; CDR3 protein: CASSYVGGDQPQHF
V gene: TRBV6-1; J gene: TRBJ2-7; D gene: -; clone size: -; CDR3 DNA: TGTGCCAGCAGTGGCAGGGTAGGGGCCTACGAGCAGTACTTC; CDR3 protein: CASSGRVGAYEQYF
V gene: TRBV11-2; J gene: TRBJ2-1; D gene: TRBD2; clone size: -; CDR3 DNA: TGTGCCAGCAGCCCCACTATCTCTAGCGGGGGGGGCAATGAGCAGTTCTTC; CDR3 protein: CASSPTISSGGGNEQFF
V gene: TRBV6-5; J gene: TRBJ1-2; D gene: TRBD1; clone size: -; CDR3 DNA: TGTGCCAGCAGTTACTCGGGACAGCTCTCCTTC; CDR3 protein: CASSYSGQLSF
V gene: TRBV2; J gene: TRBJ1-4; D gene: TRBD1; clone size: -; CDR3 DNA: TGTGCCAGCAGTGAAGGGGGACAGGGGTCCGAGGGACTGTTTTTT; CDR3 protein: CASSEGGQGSEGLFF
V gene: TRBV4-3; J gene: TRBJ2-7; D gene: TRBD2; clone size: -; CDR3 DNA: TGCGCCAGCAGCCAAGATTGGGGCGGGGGCTACGAGCAGTACTTC; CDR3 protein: CASSQDWGGGYEQYF
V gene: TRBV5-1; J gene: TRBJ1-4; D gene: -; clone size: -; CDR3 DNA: TGCGCCAGCAGCTTCAGGACATCTACAACTAATGAAAAACTGTTTTTT; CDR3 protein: CASSFRTSTTNEKLFF
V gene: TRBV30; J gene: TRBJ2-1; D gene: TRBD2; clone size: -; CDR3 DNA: TGTGCCTGGAGTGTGGAGCTAGCGGGAGGGCAGAATGAGCAGTTCTTC; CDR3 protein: CAWSVELAGGQNEQFF
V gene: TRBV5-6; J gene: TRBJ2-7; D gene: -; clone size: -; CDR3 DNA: TGTGCCAGCAGCTCTGGCAGGGGACTAACCTACGAGCAGTACTTC; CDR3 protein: CASSSGRGLTYEQYF
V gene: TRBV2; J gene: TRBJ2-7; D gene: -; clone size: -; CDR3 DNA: TGTGCCAGCAGTGCGGAACAGGGCTACGAGCAGTACTTC; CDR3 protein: CASSAEQGYEQYF
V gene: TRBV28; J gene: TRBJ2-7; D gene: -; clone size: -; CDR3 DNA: TGTGCCAGCAGCGATGTGGTTAGATCTGCGCAGTACTTC; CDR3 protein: CASSDVVRSAQYF
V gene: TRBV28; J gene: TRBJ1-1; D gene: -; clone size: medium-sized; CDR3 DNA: TGTGCCAGCAGTTTACCCGCAGGCGGCGGGGACACTGAAGCTTTCTTT; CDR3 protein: CASSLPAGGGDTEAFF
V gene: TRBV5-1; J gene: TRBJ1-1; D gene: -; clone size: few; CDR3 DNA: TGCGCCAGCAGCTCCGGGGGACTTTCCGAAGCTTTCTTT; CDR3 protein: CASSSGGLSEAFF
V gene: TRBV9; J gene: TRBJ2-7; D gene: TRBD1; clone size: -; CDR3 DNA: TGTGCCAGCAGCGCAACGTGGGGGACAGCGAGCTCCTACGAGCAGCACTTC; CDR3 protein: CASSATWGTASSYEQHF
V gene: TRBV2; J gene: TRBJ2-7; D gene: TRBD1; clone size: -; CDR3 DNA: TGTGCCAGCAGACCGGGACAGGGTTTATACGAGCAGTACTTC; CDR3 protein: CASRPGQGLYEQYF
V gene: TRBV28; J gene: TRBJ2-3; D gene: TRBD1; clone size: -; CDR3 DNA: TGTGCCAGCAGTACCCCACAGGGGGTGGCAGATACGCAGTATTTT; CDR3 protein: CASSTPQGVADTQYF
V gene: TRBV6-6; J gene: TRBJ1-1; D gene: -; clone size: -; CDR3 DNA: TGTGCCAGCAGTTACCCAGACTCTCCGGCTTTCTTT; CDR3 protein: CASSYPDSPAFF
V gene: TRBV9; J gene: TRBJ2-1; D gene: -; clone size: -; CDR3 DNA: TGTGCCAGCAGCGTAGCAGGGGGGCAGGACAATGAGCAGTTCTTC; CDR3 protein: CASSVAGGQDNEQFF
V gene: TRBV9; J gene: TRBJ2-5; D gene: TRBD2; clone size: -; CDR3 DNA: TGTGCCAGCAGCGGCTCGACTAGCGGGACTAAGACCCAGTACTTC; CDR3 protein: CASSGSTSGTKTQYF
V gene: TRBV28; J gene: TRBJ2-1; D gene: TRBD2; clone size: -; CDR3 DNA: TGTGCCAGCGACCGACAGGTTAGCGGGAGTAATGAGCAGTTCTTC; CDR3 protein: CASDRQVSGSNEQFF
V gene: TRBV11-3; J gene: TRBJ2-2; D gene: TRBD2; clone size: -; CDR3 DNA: TGTGCCAGCAGCTCGCCGACTAGCGGGGGGGCCGGGGAGCTGTTTTTT; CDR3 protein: CASSSPTSGGAGELFF
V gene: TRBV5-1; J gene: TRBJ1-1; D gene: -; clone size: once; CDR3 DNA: TGCGCCAGCAGCCCGACGGGACATATGAACACTGAAGCTTTCTTT; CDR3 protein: CASSPTGHMNTEAFF
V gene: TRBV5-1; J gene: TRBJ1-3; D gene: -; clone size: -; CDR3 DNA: TGCGCCAGCAGCCTGGATCCTACAGGGAGCTCTGGAAACACCATATATTTT; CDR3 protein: CASSLDPTGSSGNTIYF
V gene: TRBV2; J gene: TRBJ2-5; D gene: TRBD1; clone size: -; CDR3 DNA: TGTGCCAGCAGGGGGACAGGGCGAGAGACCCAGTACTTC; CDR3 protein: CASRGTGRETQYF
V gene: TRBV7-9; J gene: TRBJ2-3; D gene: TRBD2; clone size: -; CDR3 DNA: TGTGCCAGCAGCTCCCTCGGAGCGGGGAGCACGAATACGCAGTATTTT; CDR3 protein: CASSSLGAGSTNTQYF
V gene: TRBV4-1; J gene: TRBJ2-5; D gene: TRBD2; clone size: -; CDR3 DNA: TGCGCCAGCAGCATAGGTGATGGGAGGGCCCAAGAGACCCAGTACTTC; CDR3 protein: CASSIGDGRAQETQYF
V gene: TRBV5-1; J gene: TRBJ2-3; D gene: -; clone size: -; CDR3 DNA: TGCGCCAGCAGCGGAAACTCTGGAGGGAACACAGATACGCAGTATTTT; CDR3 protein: CASSGNSGGNTDTQYF
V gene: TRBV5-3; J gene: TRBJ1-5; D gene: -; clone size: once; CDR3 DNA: TGTGCCAGAAGCTTATGGGGCGGTCAGCCCCAGCATTTT; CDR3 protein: CARSLWGGQPQHF
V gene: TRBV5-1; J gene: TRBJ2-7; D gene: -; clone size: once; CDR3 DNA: TGCGCCAGCAGCTTGGGGGCAGTCGAGCAGTACTTC; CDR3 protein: CASSLGAVEQYF
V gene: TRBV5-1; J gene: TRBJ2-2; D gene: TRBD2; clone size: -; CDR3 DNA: TGCGCCAGCAGCTCCGGGAGGCCCGGGGAGCTGTTTTTT; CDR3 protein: CASSSGRPGELFF